This T cell receptor beta chain was sequenced during a study of PD-1 blockade in classical Hodgkin lymphoma. General study results and limits: Exclusion was applied to patients who started nivolumab under 1 year after ASCT. Lower baseline TCR diversity was reported for newly diagnosed patients than for healthy donors.

The CDR3 has 14 amino acids. V shed 4 bases and J 4 bases; nucleotides not matched to a gene: 3. The sample holds a few counts of this clone. What it binds is not known. Each patient relapsed following autologous stem cell transplantation, and prior brentuximab vedotin exposure differed. TCRdb keeps only in-frame clones here, not all; method: immunoSEQ multiplex PCR. This sample has about 40,000 clones, with around 86% found just once. This sequence was found in a human donor with classical Hodgkin lymphoma. The sequenced sample was peripheral blood mononuclear cells (PBMCs), obtained at baseline. This chain joins TRBV5-3 and TRBJ1-5, with 9 bases aligning to TRBD1. TRBV5-3 is classed as an ORF, of uncertain function. The CDR3 spells CARSRGTGNQPQHF. In DNA, the CDR3 is TGTGCCAGAAGCCGCGGGACAGGGAATCAGCCCCAGCATTTT.